This entry is about one T cell receptor (beta chain). Germline CDR1 is DFQATT and CDR2 is SNEGSKA (reference sequence). The CDR3 runs 15 residues. J lost 4 bases, V lost 0 bases, and 5 bases had no gene match. Reverse transcription used about 0.45 to 1 ug RNA and random hexamers. TCRdb called the immunoSEQ multiplex PCR reads again in MiXCR, with one record for every CDR3 protein. The sample has some 150,000 distinct CDR3 sequences, approximately 95% seen once. This record comes from a study of CD8 T cells in Susac syndrome. The material sequenced was CD8+ T cells from PBMCs. The source is a human donor in good health. The rearrangement joins TRBV20-1 to TRBJ2-1, with 8 bases identical to TRBD2. CDR3 nucleotides: TGCAGTGCTAGAGAAATTAGCGGGACTTACAATGAGCAGTTCTTC. This gives the protein CSAREISGTYNEQFF.